Each of the 16 T cell receptor beta chains below was sequenced from the same sample in a study of cytomegalovirus exposure and HLA in healthy donors. Primers: 60 Vbeta forward and 13 Jbeta reverse. Here immunoSEQ multiplex PCR was the method, and the copy in TCRdb shows in-frame clones only, minus some. The table has approximately 100,000 clones, about three quarters seen once. What was sequenced was PBMCs. Source of these receptors: a female donor in good health and CMV-seronegative.

The gene calls are TRBV19 and TRBJ1-6; 8 bases match TRBD1. CDR3 length: 16 amino acids. Germline V gene sequence: CDR1 LNHDA, CDR2 SQIVND (reference sequence). V was pared by 5 bases and J by 4 bases, with 7 bases of the junction left unmatched. The CDR3 DNA follows: TGTGCCAGTAGTGCCCGGACAGGGAATTATAATTCACCCCTCCACTTT. This encodes CASSARTGNYNSPLHF.

The chain couples TRBV6-5 to TRBJ2-7; D gene uncertain. The CDR3 runs 14 residues. V lost 0 bases, J lost 1 base, and 7 bases lay in between. Germline CDR1 and CDR2: MNHEY and SVGAGI. CDR3 protein: CASSYSPRSYEQYF. The CDR3 nucleotides are TGTGCCAGCAGTTACTCTCCTAGATCCTACGAGCAGTACTTC.

DNA of the CDR3: TGTGCCAGCAGCCCACGACTAGCGGGGTTACCCAATGAGCAGTTCTTC. It translates to CASSPRLAGLPNEQFF. The chain uses TRBV9 and TRBJ2-1, with 11 positions matching TRBD2. The V gene end was trimmed by 4 bases and the J gene end by 6 bases; junction bases not matched to a gene: 9. The CDR3 is 16 amino acids. Germline-derived CDR1 and CDR2 are SGDLS and YYNGEE.

V and J are TRBV5-4 and TRBJ2-5, with a tentative D call TRBD2 (6 bases). Per germline, CDR1 SGHNT and CDR2 YYREEE (reference sequence). The CDR3 spans 13 residues. V lost 4 bases to trimming and J lost 10 bases, with 17 bases between them. This CDR3 reads CASSERVSGSQYF. Written as DNA, the CDR3 is TGTGCCAGCAGCGAACGGGTGTCCGGGAGCCAGTACTTC. The variable domain in full, completed from reference TRBV5-4 and TRBJ2-5, reads ETGVTQSPTHLIKTRGQQVTLRCSSQSGHNTVSWYQQALGQGPQFIFQYYREEENGRGNFPPRFSGLQFPNYSSELNVNALELDDSALYLCASSERVSGSQYFGPGTRLLVL.

This clone turned up a few times. The rearrangement joins TRBV2 to TRBJ1-1, with D perhaps matching TRBD1 (6 bases). The germline CDR1 and CDR2 sequences are SNHLY and FYNNEI. Trimming removed 6 bases at V and 4 bases at J, with 12 bases between. This CDR3 has 13 amino acids. The chain's CDR3 is CASRPQGPTEAFF. In DNA, the CDR3 is TGTGCCAGCAGGCCTCAGGGGCCCACTGAAGCTTTCTTT.

The J gene is TRBJ1-3, the V gene TRBV10-1; 7 nucleotides line up with TRBD1. CDR1 is WNHNN, CDR2 SYGVQD, per germline (reference sequence). The CDR3 loop spans 15 amino acids. Trimming removed 8 bases from V and 0 bases from J; junction bases left unmatched: 7. The CDR3 region is CASPRTGHSGNTIYF. The CDR3 nucleotides are TGCGCCAGCCCCCGGACAGGCCACTCTGGAAACACCATATATTTT.

This chain joins TRBV7-6 and TRBJ2-5; D perhaps matches TRBD2 (6 bases). Germline CDR1 reads SGHVS; CDR2 reads FNYEAQ. The CDR3 totals 17 residues. V lost 7 bases to trimming and J lost 0 bases, with 21 bases between them. CDR3 nucleotides: TGTGCCAGCACCCCAGAGGGAGGTCACTCGTACCAAGAGACCCAGTACTTC. The encoded protein is CASTPEGGHSYQETQYF.

The rearrangement links TRBV18 to TRBJ2-1, with TRBD2 matching over 15 bases. The CDR3 covers 17 residues. J lost 3 bases, V lost 3 bases, and 3 bases had no gene match. Germline CDR1 is KGHSH and CDR2 is LQKENI. The CDR3 protein is CASSPAGLAGGYNEQFF. CDR3 DNA sequence: TGTGCCAGCTCACCGGCGGGACTAGCGGGGGGCTACAATGAGCAGTTCTTC. The entire variable domain, with the rest obtained from reference TRBV18 and TRBJ2-1, is as follows: NAGVMQNPRHLVRRRGQEARLRCSPMKGHSHVYWYRQLPEEGLKFMVYLQKENIIDESGMPKERFSAEFPKEGPSILRIQQVVRGDSAAYFCASSPAGLAGGYNEQFFGPGTRLTVL.

The chain joins TRBV5-1 to TRBJ2-4; D uncertain. Between the trimmed V and J ends, which lost 2 bases and 2 bases, there was a span of 14 bases. The CDR3 is made up of 16 amino acids. In germline, CDR1 is SGHRS, CDR2 YFSETQ. The CDR3 DNA reads as TGCGCCAGCAGCTTCGGTATCCCCTACTCCAAAAACATTCAGTACTTC. Protein: CASSFGIPYSKNIQYF.

This chain uses TRBV7-9 with TRBJ2-4, with TRBD2 matching over 7 bases. V trimming: 2 bases; J trimming: 0 bases; junction bases outside the gene matches: 7. CDR1 is SEHNR and CDR2 is FQNEAQ in the germline V gene (reference sequence). The CDR3 covers 17 residues. In DNA, the CDR3 is TGTGCCAGCAGCTTAAATGATGCGGGGGTAGCCAAAAACATTCAGTACTTC. It encodes CASSLNDAGVAKNIQYF. The whole variable domain, remainder taken from reference TRBV7-9 and TRBJ2-4, is DTGVSQNPRHKITKRGQNVTFRCDPISEHNRLYWYRQTLGQGPEFLTYFQNEAQLEKSRLLSDRFSAERPKGSFSTLEIQRTEQGDSAMYLCASSLNDAGVAKNIQYFGAGTRLSVL.

The CDR3 is CASSPGQGKTSSYEQYF. CDR3 sequence (DNA): TGCGCCAGCAGCCCTGGACAGGGTAAAACCAGCTCCTACGAGCAGTACTTC. V and J are TRBV5-1 and TRBJ2-7, with 8 bases identical to TRBD1. From germline, CDR1 is SGHRS and CDR2 YFSETQ. CDR3 length: 17 amino acids. The trim removed 4 bases at V and 0 bases at J, leaving 12 bases unmatched.

The J gene is TRBJ2-6, the V gene TRBV7-6, with TRBD2 matching 8 bases. The CDR3 sequence is 17 residues long. CDR1 is SGHVS, CDR2 FNYEAQ, per germline. J lost 0 bases, V lost 4 bases, and 5 bases had no gene match. CDR3 protein: CASSSSGGNSGANVLTF. For the CDR3, the DNA is TGTGCCAGCAGCTCGAGCGGGGGCAACTCTGGGGCCAACGTCCTGACTTTC.

This chain links TRBV29-1 with TRBJ2-6; 12 bases agree with TRBD1. Per germline, CDR1 SQVTM and CDR2 ANQGSEA. The CDR3 spans 15 residues. The trim removed 5 bases at V and 5 bases at J, leaving 4 bases unmatched. The CDR3 spells CSVSGQGARANVLTF. Here the CDR3 DNA reads TGCAGCGTTTCGGGACAGGGGGCAAGGGCCAACGTCCTGACTTTC.

This clone was detected a few times. The gene calls are TRBV21-1 and TRBJ1-6. TRBV21-1 is described as a pseudogene. The CDR3 is 17 amino acids. The CDR3 loop is CASSAMVKTGDNSPLHF. Written as DNA, the CDR3 is TGTGCCAGCAGCGCCATGGTGAAGACGGGGGATAATTCACCCCTCCACTTT.

CDR3 bases: TGTGCCACCAGCAGAGGGCAGGACTATGGCTACACCTTC. Translating gives CATSRGQDYGYTF. The rearrangement uses TRBV15 and TRBJ1-2, with unresolved D. The CDR3 totals 13 residues. The germline V gene encodes CDR1 LNHNV and CDR2 YYDKDF (reference sequence). The V and J ends lost 1 base and 3 bases respectively, with 6 bases between them.

This rearrangement joins TRBV6-1 to TRBJ2-1, with 8 bases lining up with TRBD1. V shed 3 bases, J shed 2 bases, and the junction held 3 bases outside the gene matches. The CDR3 is 15 residues long. Germline lookup yields CDR1 MNHNS and CDR2 SASEGT. In DNA form, the CDR3 reads TGTGCCAGCAGTGAGGACAGGGCGCCCTACAATGAGCAGTTCTTC. Protein sequence: CASSEDRAPYNEQFF.